This T cell receptor (beta chain) originates from a study of T cells in Graves' hyperthyroidism and ophthalmopathy. Amplified TCR beta CDR3 regions derived from RNA transcripts. An initial round of RT-PCR targeting the TCR CDR3 relied on the HTBI primer set. One entry per CDR3 protein, called by TCRdb with MiXCR from the multiplex PCR reads. The table lists 600,000 to 750,000 distinct CDR3 sequences, 17% of them singletons. General study findings and limits: Most thyroid clonotypes with frequency above 0.001 were detected in blood.

V lost 9 bases to trimming and J lost 1 base, with 8 bases between them. This CDR3 has 12 residues. The germline V gene has CDR1 KGHDR and CDR2 SFDVKD. This clonotype occurred a few times. Its antigen is not identified. The V and J genes are TRBV24-1 and TRBJ1-2; D unresolved. The sample comprised blood. This TCR came from a man in his fifties with Graves' hyperthyroidism. The CDR3 nucleotides are TGTGCCACCTCGAGTGATAACTATGGCTACACCTTC. Its translation is CATSSDNYGYTF.